The 23 T cell receptor beta chains reported below all come from one sample, sequenced in a study of blood T cell repertoires in COVID-19 (dated by TCRdb to 2018 to 2020). The receptor library was made with the immunoSEQ multiplex PCR assay. Drawn from immuneACCESS, this table holds only the in-frame rearrangements with V and J called that TCRdb kept. Clones are partly lost; checked studies trace under half to an unresolved V gene and leave the rest unexplained. Across this sample there are tens of thousands of clones, with nearly 90% seen only once. Approximately 4.9% of the sample lies in the top ten. What was sequenced was peripheral blood. The origin of the receptors is a man aged 55 to 70 with active COVID-19.

The gene calls are TRBV28 and TRBJ2-5; 12 bases align to TRBD2. The V gene's germline CDR1 is MDHEN and CDR2 SYDVKM. CDR3 length: 15 residues. V shed 2 bases and J 4 bases; nucleotides not matched to a gene: 2. CDR3: CASSLPGLAGETQYF. CDR3 nucleotide sequence: TGTGCCAGCAGTTTACCGGGACTAGCGGGAGAGACCCAGTACTTC.

This chain connects TRBV4-3 to TRBJ2-1; the match to TRBD2 covers 14 bases. From germline, CDR1 is LGHNA and CDR2 YSLEER. CDR3 length: 19 amino acids. Trimming took 4 bases from V and 9 from J; bases not matched to a gene: 17. For the CDR3, the DNA is TGCGCCAGCAGCCGGGGACTAGCGGGAGCCGCCGCCTCGGGGAGTGAGCAGTTCTTC. It yields the protein CASSRGLAGAAASGSEQFF.

The V and J genes are TRBV15 and TRBJ2-3; 9 positions match TRBD1. Germline lookup yields CDR1 LNHNV and CDR2 YYDKDF (reference sequence). V trimming: 5 bases; J trimming: 4 bases; junction bases outside the gene matches: 4. This CDR3 comprises 14 residues. This chain's CDR3 is CATSGTGRPDTQYF. Here the CDR3 DNA reads TGTGCCACCAGCGGGACAGGGAGGCCAGATACGCAGTATTTT. The whole variable domain, remainder taken from reference TRBV15 and TRBJ2-3, is DAMVIQNPRYQVTQFGKPVTLSCSQTLNHNVMYWYQQKSSQAPKLLFHYYDKDFNNEADTPDNFQSRRPNTSFCFLDIRSPGLGDTAMYLCATSGTGRPDTQYFGPGTRLTVL.

The chain recombines TRBV29-1 with TRBJ2-7, with 8 bases identical to TRBD1. With 7 bases clipped from V and 2 bases from J, the junction kept 7 bases outside the gene matches. This CDR3 spans 13 amino acids. Germline V gene data show CDR1 as SQVTM and CDR2 as ANQGSEA. CDR3 residues: CSALPTGAYEQYF. The CDR3 DNA reads TGCAGCGCACTACCGACAGGGGCCTACGAGCAGTACTTC.

The rearrangement links TRBV10-3 to TRBJ2-1, with 7 bases matching TRBD2. The junction had 4 bases not matched to a gene; V was cut back by 4 bases and J by 10 bases. Germline V gene data show CDR1 as ENHRY and CDR2 as SYGVKD. This CDR3 is 12 amino acids long. The CDR3 spells CAISGAAGEQFF. CDR3 sequence (DNA): TGTGCCATCAGTGGGGCAGCGGGAGAGCAGTTCTTC.

In DNA, the CDR3 is TGTGCCAGCAGCCAGTCATGGGCGGGCGAGCAGTACTTC. Protein sequence: CASSQSWAGEQYF. J is TRBJ2-7 and V is TRBV14; D is possibly TRBD2 (5 bases). The germline CDR1 and CDR2 sequences are SGHDN and FVKESK. Deletions cut 3 bases from V and 6 bases from J, with 12 bases between. The CDR3 extends over 13 amino acids.

The J gene is TRBJ2-2, the V gene TRBV5-4; 8 bases are shared with TRBD2. This CDR3 has 14 residues. The V and J ends lost 2 bases and 6 bases, in that order; junction bases with no gene match: 3. From germline, CDR1 is SGHNT and CDR2 YYREEE (reference sequence). The CDR3 coding sequence is TGTGCCAGCAGCTTACCGGGAGGGGCCGGGGAGCTGTTTTTT. Protein sequence: CASSLPGGAGELFF.

The V call is TRBV29-1, the J call TRBJ2-7, with 10 positions matching TRBD2. Per germline, CDR1 SQVTM and CDR2 ANQGSEA. V lost 6 bases, J lost 4 bases, and 18 bases stayed unmatched. This CDR3 region has 17 residues. The CDR3 sequence: CSVKGVLAGEEAYEQYF. The CDR3 bases are TGCAGCGTGAAGGGAGTCCTAGCGGGAGAGGAAGCTTACGAGCAGTACTTC.

The V gene is TRBV9, the J gene TRBJ2-1; 7 nucleotides line up with TRBD2. Germline assignment: CDR1 SGDLS and CDR2 YYNGEE. V lost 4 bases and J lost 7; bases outside the gene matches: 20. CDR3 length: 18 amino acids. The CDR3 loop is CASSRTWGGSPPGNEQFF. The DNA of the CDR3 is TGTGCCAGCAGCAGGACTTGGGGCGGGAGCCCCCCCGGGAATGAGCAGTTCTTC.

The V and J genes are TRBV6-2 or TRBV6-3 and TRBJ1-2; 12 nucleotides align to TRBD1. From germline, CDR1 is MNHEY and CDR2 SVGEGT. The CDR3 runs to 16 residues. V lost 2 bases to trimming and J lost 4 bases; unmatched junction nucleotides: 5. CDR3 protein: CASSYHRDRGLYGYTF. The CDR3 DNA reads TGTGCCAGCAGTTACCACCGGGACAGGGGGCTCTATGGCTACACCTTC.

DNA for the CDR3: TGCGCCAGCAGCCGAACGAGCGGGAGGGCCGAGACCGGGGAGCTGTTTTTT. It is translated as CASSRTSGRAETGELFF. The chain employs TRBV4-1 and TRBJ2-2, with TRBD2 matching over 10 bases. Germline V gene data show CDR1 as MGHRA and CDR2 as YSYEKL. This CDR3 region has 17 residues. Trimming took 4 bases from V and 5 from J; bases not matched to a gene: 10.

The genes are TRBV2 and TRBJ2-7, with D perhaps matching TRBD2 (6 bases). The CDR3 consists of 12 residues. The V gene's germline CDR1 is SNHLY and CDR2 FYNNEI. Trimming took 6 bases from V and 7 from J, leaving 13 bases between them. The CDR3 DNA reads TGTGCCAGCAGGGGAGGAGGGGATGAGCAGTACTTC. Translated, it gives CASRGGGDEQYF.

This chain uses TRBV28 with TRBJ2-1, with TRBD1 matching over 9 bases. The CDR3 is 14 residues long. With 7 bases clipped from V and 7 bases from J, the junction kept 8 bases outside the gene matches. CDR1 MDHEN and CDR2 SYDVKM come from the germline V gene. The CDR3 bases are TGTGCCAGCATTAGGACAGGGGCAATGAATGAGCAGTTCTTC. It translates to CASIRTGAMNEQFF. Full variable domain (remainder filled in from reference TRBV28 and TRBJ2-1): DVKVTQSSRYLVKRTGEKVFLECVQDMDHENMFWYRQDPGLGLRLIYFSYDVKMKEKGDIPEGYSVSREKKERFSLILESASTNQTSMYLCASIRTGAMNEQFFGPGTRLTVL.

The V and J genes are TRBV28 and TRBJ1-3; tentative D call: TRBD1 (5 bases). In germline, CDR1 is MDHEN, CDR2 SYDVKM. The CDR3 loop spans 16 amino acids. Trimming left V 1 base short and J 4 bases short, with 14 bases between. The CDR3 loop reads CASSLSRGAGGNTIYF. The CDR3 nucleotides are TGTGCCAGCAGTTTATCTCGCGGGGCAGGAGGAAACACCATATATTTT.

The table lists this clone with a few counts. V gene TRBV7-9 combines with J gene TRBJ1-6; 9 bases align to TRBD1. CDR3 size: 14 residues. After removal of 5 bases from V and 10 bases from J, the junction contained 6 bases not matched to a gene. Germline V lookup: CDR1 SEHNR, CDR2 FQNEAQ (reference sequence). The CDR3 is CASSRGQGPSPLHF. As DNA, the CDR3 is TGTGCCAGCAGCCGGGGACAGGGCCCGTCACCCCTCCACTTT.

This chain uses TRBV6-2 or TRBV6-3 with TRBJ2-1; 16 nucleotides match TRBD2. The junction had 7 bases not matched to a gene; V was cut back by 5 bases and J by 6 bases. CDR1 and CDR2 (germline): MNHEY, SVGEGT. The CDR3 spans 17 residues. CDR3 sequence: CASSGTSGREWANEQFF. CDR3 DNA sequence: TGTGCCAGCAGTGGGACTAGCGGGAGGGAATGGGCCAATGAGCAGTTCTTC.

The count of this clone is one. This chain links TRBV4-3 with TRBJ2-7; 10 positions agree with TRBD2. J was trimmed by 6 bases and V by 2 bases; bases with no gene match: 7. Germline V gives CDR1 LGHNA, CDR2 YSLEER. The CDR3 is 15 amino acids. CDR3 residues: CASSQQLAGKFEQYF. As DNA, the CDR3 is TGCGCCAGCAGCCAACAACTAGCGGGAAAGTTCGAGCAGTACTTC.

The V and J genes are TRBV5-4 and TRBJ2-5; D ambiguous. This CDR3 has 15 amino acids. V lost 0 bases, J lost 4 bases, and 13 bases lay in between. Germline V gene lookup returns CDR1 SGHNT and CDR2 YYREEE (reference sequence). For the CDR3, the DNA is TGTGCCAGCAGCTTGGCCAGCCAACCGGGAGAGACCCAGTACTTC. Translation gives CASSLASQPGETQYF.

The J gene is TRBJ1-3, the V gene TRBV18; 9 bases are a match to TRBD1. CDR3 length: 15 amino acids. CDR1 and CDR2 (germline): KGHSH, LQKENI. The J segment lost 4 bases and the V segment lost 6 bases, leaving 7 bases of the junction unmatched. The DNA for the CDR3 is TGTGCCAGCTCTTCCGGGACAGGGACCGGAAACACCATATATTTT. Protein product: CASSSGTGTGNTIYF.

This chain links TRBV14 with TRBJ1-1, with unresolved D. Germline CDR1 is SGHDN and CDR2 is FVKESK. Trimming stripped 6 bases from V and 5 bases from J, with 19 bases between. This CDR3 contains 15 residues. Written as DNA, the CDR3 is TGTGCCAGCAGACCTACTGAGGGTAGTAGGACTGAAGCTTTCTTT. This sequence encodes CASRPTEGSRTEAFF.

The chain employs TRBV4-2 and TRBJ2-2; weak D call: TRBD2 (6 bases). CDR1 and CDR2 from the germline V gene are LGHNA and YNFKEQ. Trimming stripped 8 bases from V and 6 bases from J, with 13 bases between. The CDR3 is 13 residues long. The CDR3 sequence: CASHRERAGELFF. The CDR3 DNA reads as TGTGCCAGCCACCGGGAGCGGGCCGGGGAGCTGTTTTTT.

V and J are TRBV12-3 or TRBV12-4 and TRBJ2-3; a possible D gene is TRBD1 (5 bases). Deletions cut 6 bases from V and 1 base from J, with 8 bases between. This CDR3 contains 13 residues. CDR3 bases: TGTGCCAGCAGGAAAGGGGGCACAGATACGCAGTATTTT. It codes for CASRKGGTDTQYF.

The CDR3 here is CASSLNSGQNEKLFF. Written as DNA, the CDR3 is TGTGCCAGCAGCTTAAACTCAGGGCAGAATGAAAAACTGTTTTTT. The J gene is TRBJ1-4, the V gene TRBV7-6; D is possibly TRBD1 (5 bases). V lost 2 bases and J lost 5, with 12 bases in between. Germline assignment: CDR1 SGHVS and CDR2 FNYEAQ. The CDR3 totals 15 residues.